This TCR beta chain was documented in a study of blood T cell repertoires in COVID-19. Study information: Acute-phase and convalescent COVID-19 samples originated in the United States, Italy and Spain.

Using immunoSEQ multiplex PCR, the repertoire was profiled, and TCRdb retains in-frame clones only, with some absent. Of under 60,000 clones in the sample, approximately 83% were seen once. A remark on this clone: At one end the junction does not follow the germline gene, possibly because of a read error.

CDR1 and CDR2 (germline): LNHDA, SQIVND (reference sequence). This CDR3 region has 13 residues. The sequenced sample consisted of peripheral blood. The receptor was derived from a human donor in a cohort sampled during active COVID-19. The chain combines TRBV19 with TRBJ2-3; TRBD1 is a possible D gene (6 bases). The CDR3 nucleotides read TGTGCCAGTAGTATACAAGAGACAGGTACGCAGTATTTT. This sequence encodes CASSIQETGTQYF. The whole variable domain, remainder taken from reference TRBV19 and TRBJ2-3, is DGGITQSPKYLFRKEGQNVTLSCEQNLNHDAMYWYRQDPGQGLRLIYYSQIVNDFQKGDIAEGYSVSREKKESFPLTVTSAQKNPTAFYLCASSIQETGTQYFGPGTRLTVL.